This TCR beta chain was obtained from a study of blood T cell repertoires in COVID-19. Study context: T cells, B-cell-depleted T cells, or PBMCs supplied cDNA or gDNA.

Per the authors' pipeline: Nucleated cell counts were estimated from reference gene primer amplification. Sequencing used immunoSEQ multiplex PCR; TCRdb keeps in-frame clones, though not all of them. Clone size and the V and J calls come from that table; the DNA yielded D and trimming. This repertoire shows about 140,000 clones, 84% found once; its top ten account for 4%. Sample: peripheral blood. The receptor's source is an older woman with acute or convalescent COVID-19.

The chain's CDR3 is CASSLGQGAEDSPLHF. The CDR3 bases are TGCGCCAGCAGCTTGGGACAGGGGGCAGAGGATTCACCCCTCCACTTT. This chain links TRBV5-1 with TRBJ1-6; TRBD1 agrees at 10 bases. The V gene's germline CDR1 is SGHRS and CDR2 YFSETQ. V was clipped by 0 bases and J by 8 bases; unmatched bases: 5. CDR3 length: 16 residues.